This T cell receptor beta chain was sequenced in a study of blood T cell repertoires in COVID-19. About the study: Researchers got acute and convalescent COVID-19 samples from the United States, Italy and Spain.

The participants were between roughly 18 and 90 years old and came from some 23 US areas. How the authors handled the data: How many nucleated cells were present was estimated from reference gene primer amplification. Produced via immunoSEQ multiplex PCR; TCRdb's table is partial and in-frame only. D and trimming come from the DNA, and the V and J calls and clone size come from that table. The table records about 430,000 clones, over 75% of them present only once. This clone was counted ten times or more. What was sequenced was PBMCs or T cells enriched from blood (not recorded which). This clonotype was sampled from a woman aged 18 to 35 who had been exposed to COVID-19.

CDR3 protein: CASSLELAGGFSYNEQFF. The DNA of the CDR3 is TGTGCCAGCAGCTTAGAACTAGCGGGGGGGTTCTCCTACAATGAGCAGTTCTTC. V usage is TRBV7-9 and J usage is TRBJ2-1; 13 positions agree with TRBD2. J gave up 0 bases and V 1 base, and 3 bases lay outside the gene matches. The germline V gene encodes CDR1 SEHNR and CDR2 FQNEAQ (reference sequence). The CDR3 totals 18 residues.